This entry lists 8 T cell receptor beta chains sequenced from one sample in a study of tumor and adjacent non-tumor tissue in lung cancer. The library came from three nested PCR rounds adapted from ARM-PCR protocols. MiXCR, applied by TCRdb to the multiplex PCR reads, yields one record per CDR3 protein. Counted here are tens of thousands of distinct CDR3 sequences, roughly 60% occurring once; the ten biggest clones make up around 17%. This sample's RNA came from whole unsorted tissue. This non-tumor lung sample came from over 3 cm beyond the tumor edge. Source material: distant non-tumor lung tissue. The receptors shown here come from a woman in her 40s with non-small cell lung cancer.

As to this clonotype: Germline and junction disagree at one end, which may indicate a read error. The chain joins TRBV11-2 to TRBJ1-3; D unclear. The CDR3 is 11 amino acids. Germline V lookup: CDR1 SGHAT, CDR2 FQNNGV. The CDR3 spells CANCSTPSIHF. The DNA for the CDR3 is TGTGCAAACTGCTCGACACCTTCAATTCATTTT. Using reference TRBV11-2 and TRBJ1-3 for the parts outside the CDR3, the full variable domain is EAGVAQSPRYKIIEKRQSVAFWCNPISGHATLYWYQQILGQGPKLLIQFQNNGVVDDSQLPKDRFSAERLKGVDSTLKIQPAKLEDSAVYLCANCSTPSIHFGEGSWLTVV.

Comments on this clonotype: This may come from a read error, since a much larger clone is one base off. The chain is built from TRBV12-3 or TRBV12-4 and TRBJ2-5; D may match TRBD1 or TRBD2 (7 bases each). Trimming removed 1 base at V and 5 bases at J, with 17 bases between. The CDR3 contains 16 residues. The CDR3 DNA is TGTGCCAGCAGTTTAGGGCTAGCGGTCAGGGGGGAGACCCAGTACTTC. Its protein is CASSLGLAVRGETQYF.

The genes are TRBV6-6 and TRBJ1-5; the match to TRBD1 covers 12 bases. CDR1 is MNHNY, CDR2 SVGAGI, per germline (reference sequence). J gave up 10 bases and V 11 bases, and 18 bases lay outside the gene matches. CDR3 size: 16 residues. In DNA form, the CDR3 reads TGTGCCCGTAGTACCGGGACAGGGGGCGTCTCGGGACCCCAGCATTTT. It is translated as CARSTGTGGVSGPQHF.

Regarding this clonotype: The missing conserved phenylalanine or tryptophan at the end of this CDR3 makes a read error likely. This rearrangement joins TRBV4-1 to TRBJ1-6, with D possibly being TRBD1 (6 bases). This CDR3 spans 15 amino acids. Germline V gene data show CDR1 as MGHRA and CDR2 as YSYEKL. The V and J ends lost 6 bases and 9 bases respectively, with 18 bases between them. The CDR3 reads CASSQGPRTVSPLHY. In nucleotides, the CDR3 is TGCGCCAGCAGTCAGGGTCCCCGGACAGTTTCACCCCTCCACTAT.

The sample holds many counts of this clonotype. This chain uses TRBV5-1 with TRBJ2-5; D gene unclear. CDR1 is SGHRS and CDR2 is YFSETQ in the germline V gene. This CDR3 comprises 13 residues. The V end lost 3 bases, the J end lost 5 bases, and 11 bases lay between the germline ends. The CDR3 DNA follows: TGCGCCAGCAGCTCCTACCTAAGGGAGACCCAGTACTTC. As protein: CASSSYLRETQYF.

Only one count was recorded for this clonotype. A read error may produce the germline difference seen at one junction end. The rearrangement links TRBV5-1 to TRBJ2-1, with 15 bases lining up with TRBD2. This CDR3 region has 17 residues. Germline loops: CDR1 SGHRS, CDR2 YFSETQ. The CDR3 region is CANSPGTSGRKDNEQFF. In DNA, the CDR3 is TGCGCCAACAGCCCGGGGACTAGCGGGAGGAAAGACAATGAGCAGTTCTTC.

The table lists this clonotype with a few counts. Given the absence of the conserved phenylalanine or tryptophan at the CDR3 end, a read error is likely. The chain carries TRBV5-1 and TRBJ1-1; a weak D match, TRBD1 (6 bases). Germline CDR1 SGHRS, CDR2 YFSETQ. CDR3 length equals 15 residues. The germline V and J ends were trimmed by 2 bases and 3 bases, with 14 bases remaining between them. This chain's CDR3 is CASSLTPGADTEAFL. CDR3 nucleotide sequence: TGCGCCAGCAGCTTAACCCCGGGGGCTGACACTGAAGCTTTCCTT.

The sample holds a few counts of this clonotype. This may be a read error, as it is one base from a much larger clone. The J gene is TRBJ2-1, the V gene TRBV29-1; D may be TRBD1 (5 bases). CDR3 size: 13 residues. Germline CDR1 and CDR2: SQVTM and ANQGSEA. CDR3 sequence reads: CSVSPRQGFEQLF. CDR3 nucleotide sequence: TGCAGCGTTAGCCCGCGGCAGGGATTCGAGCAGCTCTTC.